This entry concerns a single TCR beta chain. Data came from immunoSEQ multiplex PCR; TCRdb stores just in-frame clones and leaves some out. The repertoire holds 1.5 million to 1.9 million clones, with about 98% as singletons. The data originate from a study of shared clonotypes between healthy human individuals. V was clipped by 5 bases and J by 10 bases, with 15 bases between them. The CDR3 runs 13 residues. The germline CDR1 and CDR2 sequences are SGHTA and FQGNSA. V and J are TRBV7-2 and TRBJ2-1, with D uncertain. The receptor's source is a man in his thirties or forties in good health. What was sequenced was naive CD4+ T cells sorted from blood. Indicated subset: CD45RA+ positively selected. The CDR3 DNA reads as TGTGCCAGCAGCCACGGCCTCCCCTCCGAGCAGTTCTTC. Residues: CASSHGLPSEQFF.